The 28 T cell receptor beta chains presented below share a single source sample, sequenced in a study of blood T cell repertoires in COVID-19. Some clones are missing from TCRdb's copy, which holds only in-frame ones; the method was immunoSEQ multiplex PCR. The repertoire holds some 73,000 clones, with over 70% as singletons. The sample was peripheral blood. The origin of the receptors is a man aged 55-75 years with acute or convalescent COVID-19.

This clone was counted only a few times. The genes are TRBV5-1 and TRBJ1-4; 10 bases are shared with TRBD1. Germline CDR1 reads SGHRS; CDR2 reads YFSETQ. With V trimmed by 4 bases and J by 7 bases, 4 bases remained unmatched. This CDR3 has 14 amino acids. The DNA for the CDR3 is TGCGCCAGCAGCCGGGACAGGGGTAGTGAAAAACTGTTTTTT. It codes for CASSRDRGSEKLFF.

This chain links TRBV10-2 with TRBJ1-1; D unclear. The CDR3 contains 12 residues. Trimming took 7 bases from V and 0 from J, leaving 6 bases between them. Germline V CDR1 and CDR2: WSHSY, SAAADI. CDR3: CASTSVNTEAFF. The CDR3 nucleotides read TGCGCCAGCACTTCGGTGAACACTGAAGCTTTCTTT.

This clone was seen ten or more times. The V gene is TRBV7-3, the J gene TRBJ2-2; the D gene is possibly TRBD1 (5 bases). V dropped 4 bases and J dropped 3 bases, with 9 bases sitting between them. This CDR3 comprises 14 residues. CDR1 is SGHTA, CDR2 FQGTGA, per germline. CDR3 in DNA: TGTGCCAGCAGCTCAGACAGTTACACCGGGGAGCTGTTTTTT. Its translation is CASSSDSYTGELFF.

The V and J genes are TRBV19 and TRBJ2-1; maybe TRBD2 (6 bases). V lost 6 bases to trimming and J lost 9 bases, with 24 bases between them. This CDR3 contains 16 residues. The germline gives CDR1 LNHDA, CDR2 SQIVND (reference sequence). The CDR3 bases are TGTGCCAGTAGCCCAAGCCGGGACTGGGGGAGAGTTGAGCAGTTCTTC. Its protein product is CASSPSRDWGRVEQFF.

The table lists this clone with a few counts. The chain couples TRBV28 to TRBJ1-1, with TRBD1 matching 7 bases. The J segment lost 1 base and the V segment lost 6 bases, leaving 8 bases of the junction unmatched. The CDR3 length is 15 residues. Germline lookup yields CDR1 MDHEN and CDR2 SYDVKM. The CDR3 loop is CASRPSGTANTEAFF. The CDR3 DNA reads as TGTGCCAGCAGGCCCTCCGGGACAGCGAACACTGAAGCTTTCTTT.

The rearrangement links TRBV12-5 to TRBJ2-5, with TRBD1 matching 12 bases. The CDR3 length is 15 residues. Germline CDR1 LGHNT, CDR2 FRNRAP. Losses at the gene ends were 5 bases for V and 4 bases for J; bases not matched to a gene: 5. The CDR3 is CASGTGTGGLETQYF. Written as DNA, the CDR3 is TGTGCTAGTGGTACCGGGACAGGGGGCTTAGAGACCCAGTACTTC.

The CDR3 loop is CASSRIDLAGVYEQYV. The DNA of the CDR3 is TGTGCCAGCAGTCGAATAGACCTAGCGGGGGTCTACGAGCAGTACGTC. This chain uses TRBV7-9 with TRBJ2-7; TRBD2 matches at 10 bases. Germline V gives CDR1 SEHNR, CDR2 FQNEAQ (reference sequence). The CDR3 is 16 amino acids. The V gene end was trimmed by 6 bases and the J gene end by 3 bases; junction bases not matched to a gene: 11.

This clone was observed a handful of times. The chain combines TRBV19 with TRBJ1-2; 7 positions agree with TRBD1. V gave up 6 bases and J gave up 7 bases; unmatched junction bases: 11. The germline V gene encodes CDR1 LNHDA and CDR2 SQIVND (reference sequence). The CDR3 sequence is 14 residues long. The CDR3 nucleotides are TGTGCCAGTAGCAGACAGGGTATACGGCCTGGCTACACCTTC. It encodes CASSRQGIRPGYTF.

The chain joins TRBV9 to TRBJ2-5; 9 bases align to TRBD2. V shed 0 bases and J 5 bases; nucleotides not matched to a gene: 5. CDR1 SGDLS and CDR2 YYNGEE come from the germline V gene. The CDR3 spans 15 residues. CDR3 residues: CASSVVAGVGETQYF. The CDR3 nucleotides read TGTGCCAGCAGCGTAGTAGCGGGAGTGGGCGAGACCCAGTACTTC. Complete variable domain (other parts from reference TRBV9 and TRBJ2-5): DSGVTQTPKHLITATGQRVTLRCSPRSGDLSVYWYQQSLDQGLQFLIQYYNGEERAKGNILERFSAQQFPDLHSELNLSSLELGDSALYFCASSVVAGVGETQYFGPGTRLLVL.

This clone was observed a handful of times. Other DNA variants within this sample encode the same CDR3. The rearrangement uses TRBV21-1 and TRBJ2-2; TRBD1, the table's D call, lacks a check against the DNA. TRBV21-1 is assigned pseudogene status. This CDR3 spans 16 amino acids. CDR3 nucleotide sequence: TGTGCCAGCAGCAAAAAGGGTGCAGGGGGGTGCGGGGAGCTGTTTTTT. Translation: CASSKKGAGGCGELFF.

This clone was counted a few times. The chain joins TRBV7-8 to TRBJ2-3; TRBD2 matches 14 bases. Germline CDR1 and CDR2: SGHVS and FQNEAQ. V dropped 5 bases and J dropped 5; count of bases not matched to a gene: 0. The CDR3 spans 14 residues. The CDR3 DNA is TGTGCCAGCAGCGGACTAGCGGGAGGAGATACGCAGTATTTT. The encoded protein is CASSGLAGGDTQYF. Full variable domain (rest looked up from reference TRBV7-8 and TRBJ2-3): GAGVSQSPRYKVAKRGQDVALRCDPISGHVSLFWYQQALGQGPEFLTYFQNEAQLDKSGLPSDRFFAERPEGSVSTLKIQRTQQEDSAVYLCASSGLAGGDTQYFGPGTRLTVL.

This clone was seen more than once but under ten times. The chain is built from TRBV5-1 and TRBJ1-4; D unclear. V shed 0 bases and J shed 3 bases, with 9 bases lying between them. The CDR3 runs 15 residues. The V gene's germline CDR1 is SGHRS and CDR2 YFSETQ. The chain's CDR3 is CASSLVSGSNEKLFF. The DNA of the CDR3 is TGCGCCAGCAGCTTGGTGTCGGGGTCTAATGAAAAACTGTTTTTT.

The chain uses TRBV27 and TRBJ2-6, with 8 bases that match TRBD2. Germline V CDR1 and CDR2: MNHEY, SMNVEV (reference sequence). This CDR3 is built from 16 residues. J lost 1 base, V lost 6 bases, and 5 bases had no gene match. This chain's CDR3 is CASRRRGGSGANVLTF. In DNA, the CDR3 is TGTGCCAGCAGGCGACGGGGGGGTTCTGGGGCCAACGTCCTGACTTTC.

The V gene is TRBV10-1, the J gene TRBJ2-3; weak D call: TRBD1 (5 bases). Germline values: CDR1 WNHNN, CDR2 SYGVQD (reference sequence). The CDR3 sequence is 17 residues long. The V end lost 2 bases, the J end lost 4 bases, and 19 bases lay between the germline ends. CDR3 sequence reads: CASSESQGSDLSDTQYF. For the CDR3, the DNA is TGCGCCAGCAGTGAGAGCCAGGGCAGCGACCTCTCAGATACGCAGTATTTT.

This chain uses TRBV5-1 with TRBJ2-5; TRBD2 aligns across 8 bases. J was trimmed by 6 bases and V by 4 bases; bases with no gene match: 8. This CDR3 comprises 14 residues. The V gene's germline CDR1 is SGHRS and CDR2 YFSETQ. The CDR3 bases are TGCGCCAGCAGCCTTAGCGGGGATGGTCAGACCCAGTACTTC. It translates to CASSLSGDGQTQYF.

The chain combines TRBV14 with TRBJ1-2; D not resolved. The CDR3 consists of 14 residues. Trimming cost V 1 base and J 1 base, with 7 bases left between them. Germline lookup yields CDR1 SGHDN and CDR2 FVKESK. CDR3 sequence: CASSQVGGNYGYTF. The CDR3 nucleotides are TGTGCCAGCAGCCAAGTCGGCGGTAACTATGGCTACACCTTC.

The chain combines TRBV12-3 or TRBV12-4 with TRBJ2-5; the match to TRBD1 covers 10 bases. V lost 11 bases, J lost 5 bases, and 8 bases stayed unmatched. This CDR3 has 13 residues. CDR3 nucleotides: TGTGCCTCAGGGGGGACAGGGGTTGAGACCCAGTACTTC. Encoded protein: CASGGTGVETQYF.

The table lists this clone with many counts. The chain links TRBV25-1 to TRBJ1-2; possible D gene TRBD1, 6 bases. Germline V lookup: CDR1 MGHDK, CDR2 SYGVNS. The CDR3 is 17 amino acids. The V gene lost 2 bases and the J gene lost 8 bases, with 24 bases spanning the gap. The CDR3 DNA is TGTGCCAGCAGTGAAGGTTGGGGGACCACAGGGTCTGAAGGCTACACCTTC. The encoded protein is CASSEGWGTTGSEGYTF.

This rearrangement joins TRBV28 to TRBJ2-7; 9 bases are shared with TRBD1. Germline-derived CDR1 and CDR2 are MDHEN and SYDVKM. The CDR3 sequence is 14 residues long. Losses at the gene ends were 6 bases for V and 4 bases for J; bases not matched to a gene: 7. This chain's CDR3 is CASRGQGLSYEQYF. CDR3 nucleotide sequence: TGTGCCAGCAGGGGACAGGGACTTTCGTACGAGCAGTACTTC.

The chain recombines TRBV6-5 with TRBJ1-4; a possible D gene is TRBD1 (6 bases). Germline-derived CDR1 and CDR2 are MNHEY and SVGAGI. V lost 9 bases and J 10 bases, leaving 15 bases between the germline ends. The CDR3 is 12 residues long. CDR3 bases: TGTGCCAGTTCCTCGACAGGAGGAAAACTGTTTTTT. Translation gives CASSSTGGKLFF.

This clone has just a few counts. V is TRBV6-1 and J is TRBJ2-1; D is unresolved. Germline V CDR1 and CDR2: MNHNS, SASEGT. This CDR3 spans 17 amino acids. The V end was cut by 0 bases, the J end by 1 base, with 13 bases between. The CDR3 nucleotides read TGTGCCAGCAGTGAAGCGATGGGCTTCCCTTCCTACAATGAGCAGTTCTTC. Protein sequence: CASSEAMGFPSYNEQFF.

The V call is TRBV7-2, the J call TRBJ1-5; possibly TRBD1 for D (5 bases). V was shortened by 7 bases and J by 2 bases, with 15 bases between the two germline ends. Germline loops: CDR1 SGHTA, CDR2 FQGNSA. The CDR3 has 15 residues. The CDR3 is CASKYGRGGNQPQHF. The CDR3 region has the DNA TGTGCCAGCAAATACGGACGGGGGGGCAATCAGCCCCAGCATTTT.

CDR3 protein: CASSPQDWGETQYF. The DNA of the CDR3 is TGTGCCAGCAGCCCCCAGGACTGGGGTGAGACCCAGTACTTC. The V call is TRBV3-1 (or the pseudogene TRBV3-2), the J call TRBJ2-5; a weak D match, TRBD2 (5 bases). The germline V gene has CDR1 LGHDT and CDR2 YNNKEL (reference sequence). The V end was cut by 4 bases, the J end by 5 bases, with 14 bases between. This CDR3 contains 14 residues.

This chain's CDR3 is CASSWGHEQYF. CDR3 sequence (DNA): TGTGCCAGCAGTTGGGGCCACGAGCAGTACTTC. The chain uses TRBV28 and TRBJ2-7; D is possibly TRBD1 (5 bases). Germline CDR1 and CDR2: MDHEN and SYDVKM. Trimming cost V 4 bases and J 5 bases, with 6 bases left between them. CDR3 size: 11 residues.

V gene TRBV28 combines with J gene TRBJ1-2, with D unclear. The germline V and J ends were trimmed by 3 bases and 8 bases, with 13 bases remaining between them. Germline values: CDR1 MDHEN, CDR2 SYDVKM. The length of the CDR3 is 13 residues. CDR3 nucleotides: TGTGCCAGCAGTTTTGGGCAAAATGGAGGCTACACCTTC. Encoded protein: CASSFGQNGGYTF.

The chain links TRBV6-5 to TRBJ1-5; D uncertain. Germline V lookup: CDR1 MNHEY, CDR2 SVGAGI. The V gene lost 4 bases and the J gene lost 5 bases, with 15 bases spanning the gap. This CDR3 comprises 15 residues. The DNA for the CDR3 is TGTGCCAGCAGTTTTCGTGGTACGGACTATCAGCCCCAGCATTTT. Translation: CASSFRGTDYQPQHF.

This clone was observed a handful of times. The chain couples TRBV6-5 to TRBJ2-1; D is perhaps TRBD2 (5 bases). This CDR3 has 12 amino acids. The V end was cut by 8 bases, the J end by 3 bases, with 8 bases between. From germline, CDR1 is MNHEY and CDR2 SVGAGI. The CDR3 sequence is CASREGYNEQFF. The CDR3 DNA sequence: TGTGCCAGCCGAGAGGGCTACAATGAGCAGTTCTTC.

This sequence joins TRBV9 and TRBJ2-2, with 14 positions matching TRBD2. The CDR3 has 19 amino acids. Per the germline V gene, CDR1 is SGDLS and CDR2 is YYNGEE. V lost 4 bases, J lost 4 bases, and 12 bases stayed unmatched. The chain's CDR3 is CASSNPGLAGVDTTGELFF. CDR3 nucleotide sequence: TGTGCCAGCAGCAACCCGGGACTAGCGGGAGTCGATACCACCGGGGAGCTGTTTTTT. The whole variable domain, filled in from reference TRBV9 and TRBJ2-2, reads DSGVTQTPKHLITATGQRVTLRCSPRSGDLSVYWYQQSLDQGLQFLIQYYNGEERAKGNILERFSAQQFPDLHSELNLSSLELGDSALYFCASSNPGLAGVDTTGELFFGEGSRLTVL.